A single sample gave rise to the 28 T cell receptor beta chains below, sequenced in a study of shared clonotypes between healthy human individuals. Some clones are missing from TCRdb's copy, which holds only in-frame ones; the method was immunoSEQ multiplex PCR. This table holds around 690,000 clones, 90% found once. The sample consisted of memory CD8+ T cells from PBMCs. Sample subset: CD45RO+ cells pooled with CCR7-negative TemRA cells. The receptor source for this set is a man aged 18 to 30 in good health. Some clones in this sample may be carry-over from other donors' samples.

V and J are TRBV29-1 and TRBJ2-5, with a possible D match to TRBD2 (6 bases). The J call is in doubt because the DNA end fits TRBJ2-7 better. Germline lookup yields CDR1 SQVTM and CDR2 ANQGSEA. The CDR3 is 11 amino acids. The chain's CDR3 is CSAESGDEQYF. CDR3 sequence (DNA): TGCAGCGCCGAATCGGGGGACGAGCAGTACTTC.

V usage is TRBV4-2 and J usage is TRBJ2-1; 9 nucleotides match TRBD2. Germline assignment: CDR1 LGHNA and CDR2 YNFKEQ. The V gene end was trimmed by 6 bases and the J gene end by 9 bases; junction bases not matched to a gene: 9. The CDR3 contains 14 residues. The CDR3 spells CASRKIAGALEQFF. The CDR3 DNA sequence: TGTGCCAGCAGAAAAATAGCGGGAGCCCTTGAGCAGTTCTTC.

CDR3 in amino acids: CASSPTGSSYNEQFF. The CDR3 DNA follows: TGTGCCAGCAGCCCAACCGGGAGCTCCTACAATGAGCAGTTCTTC. The rearrangement joins TRBV14 to TRBJ2-1; tentative D call: TRBD2 (6 bases). The CDR3 runs 15 residues. CDR1 SGHDN and CDR2 FVKESK come from the germline V gene. Trimming cost V 4 bases and J 0 bases, with 10 bases left between them. The full variable domain, rest sourced from reference TRBV14 and TRBJ2-1, is EAGVTQFPSHSVIEKGQTVTLRCDPISGHDNLYWYRRVMGKEIKFLLHFVKESKQDESGMPNNRFLAERTGGTYSTLKVQPAELEDSGVYFCASSPTGSSYNEQFFGPGTRLTVL.

The J gene is TRBJ2-7, the V gene TRBV5-5; D might be TRBD1 or TRBD2, each matching 6 bases. Germline values: CDR1 SGHKS, CDR2 YYEKEE (reference sequence). V was clipped by 2 bases and J by 2 bases, with 11 bases between them. The CDR3 runs 14 residues. CDR3 nucleotide sequence: TGTGCCAGCAGCTTCTCGGGGGCAGCCTACGAGCAGTACTTC. Translation gives CASSFSGAAYEQYF.

The V and J genes are TRBV6-9 and TRBJ2-3; 13 nucleotides align to TRBD2. The CDR3 is 17 residues long. Germline CDR1 is MNHGY and CDR2 is SVAAGI. V shed 0 bases and J 13 bases; nucleotides not matched to a gene: 13. CDR3 bases: TGTGCCAGCAGTTATTCGTCTTCGGGGACTAGCGGGGCAAGTAAGTATTTT. Translation: CASSYSSSGTSGASKYF.

Only a few counts were recorded for this clone. The V gene is TRBV10-3, the J gene TRBJ2-1; possibly TRBD1 for D (5 bases). Between the trimmed V and J ends, which lost 0 bases and 2 bases, there was a span of 8 bases. Looked up from germline, CDR1 is ENHRY and CDR2 is SYGVKD. This CDR3 is 15 amino acids long. The CDR3, as DNA: TGTGCCATCAGTGAGTCTGCGACAGCCTACAATGAGCAGTTCTTC. It yields the protein CAISESATAYNEQFF.

In this sample, this clone turned up once. The chain uses TRBV19 and TRBJ2-1; D uncertain. CDR1 and CDR2 (germline): LNHDA, SQIVND (reference sequence). CDR3 length equals 11 residues. V lost 6 bases, J lost 6 bases, and 6 bases lay in between. CDR3 protein: CASSLSNEQFF. The CDR3 nucleotides read TGTGCCAGTAGCCTTAGCAATGAGCAGTTCTTC.

This clone was seen just once. This chain uses TRBV5-6 with TRBJ2-7; 12 nucleotides match TRBD1. There are 14 residues in the CDR3. Germline CDR1 SGHDT, CDR2 YYEEEE. V was pared by 3 bases and J by 6 bases, with 4 bases of the junction left unmatched. CDR3 loop: CASSSGQGAVEQYF. The CDR3 DNA follows: TGTGCCAGCAGCTCGGGACAGGGGGCAGTCGAGCAGTACTTC.

The genes are TRBV9 and TRBJ1-1; D is unresolved. Germline V gene data show CDR1 as SGDLS and CDR2 as YYNGEE. This CDR3 region has 15 residues. V lost 0 bases and J 5 bases, leaving 14 bases between the germline ends. CDR3 residues: CASSVGKGMGTEAFF. DNA for the CDR3: TGTGCCAGCAGCGTAGGCAAGGGAATGGGTACTGAAGCTTTCTTT.

The chain links TRBV7-9 to TRBJ2-1; TRBD2 matches at 8 bases. The CDR3 runs to 15 residues. Germline V gene data show CDR1 as SEHNR and CDR2 as FQNEAQ (reference sequence). Trimming at V came to 5 bases and at J to 1 base, leaving 4 bases not matched to a gene. CDR3 amino acids: CASSPTSGSYNEQFF. As DNA, the CDR3 is TGTGCCAGCAGCCCAACTAGCGGTTCCTACAATGAGCAGTTCTTC.

CDR3 sequence reads: CSVPEEGANYGYTF. The CDR3 coding sequence is TGCAGCGTACCCGAAGAGGGGGCTAACTATGGCTACACCTTC. The chain uses TRBV29-1 and TRBJ1-2, with TRBD1 as a possible D gene (6 bases). CDR1 and CDR2 from the germline V gene are SQVTM and ANQGSEA. The V end was cut by 6 bases, the J end by 0 bases, with 14 bases between. The CDR3 covers 14 residues.

This clone showed up just a few times. V and J are TRBV5-8 and TRBJ1-5; D remains ambiguous. Trimming pared 1 base from V and 4 bases from J, leaving 9 bases between. Germline CDR1 is SGHTS and CDR2 is YDEGEE. The CDR3 totals 14 residues. The CDR3 DNA is TGTGCCAGCAGCTTGCGGCCCTTTAATCAGCCCCAGCATTTT. Translating gives CASSLRPFNQPQHF.

The chain carries TRBV9 and TRBJ2-3, with 10 positions matching TRBD2. Germline loops: CDR1 SGDLS, CDR2 YYNGEE. This CDR3 spans 18 amino acids. V lost 0 bases, J lost 1 base, and 8 bases stayed unmatched. The CDR3 loop is CASSVARSLAGGTDTQYF. The DNA for the CDR3 is TGTGCCAGCAGCGTAGCCAGGTCCCTAGCGGGGGGCACAGATACGCAGTATTTT.

The genes are TRBV14 and TRBJ2-7, with unresolved D. This CDR3 contains 12 residues. V was pared by 4 bases and J by 2 bases, with 6 bases between. CDR1 SGHDN and CDR2 FVKESK come from the germline V gene. The CDR3 bases are TGTGCCAGCAGCCTTAGGACCTACGAGCAGTACTTC. It encodes CASSLRTYEQYF. Combining the CDR3 with reference TRBV14 and TRBJ2-7 gives the whole variable domain EAGVTQFPSHSVIEKGQTVTLRCDPISGHDNLYWYRRVMGKEIKFLLHFVKESKQDESGMPNNRFLAERTGGTYSTLKVQPAELEDSGVYFCASSLRTYEQYFGPGTRLTVT.

A note on this clone: The same CDR3 can be traced to other DNA sequences in this sample. The chain carries TRBV27 and TRBJ2-1; D is unresolved. The CDR3 loop spans 16 amino acids. Per the germline V gene, CDR1 is MNHEY and CDR2 is SMNVEV (reference sequence). Trimming took off 2 bases at V and 0 bases at J, with 11 bases between the two ends. The CDR3 sequence is CASSLIPASSYNEQFF. In nucleotides, the CDR3 is TGTGCCAGCAGTTTAATCCCAGCGAGCTCCTACAATGAGCAGTTCTTC.

As regards this clone: The junction departs from germline at one end; a sequencing error may be responsible. This sequence joins TRBV19 and TRBJ1-4; D possibly corresponds to TRBD1 (6 bases). Germline CDR1 LNHDA, CDR2 SQIVND (reference sequence). CDR3 length equals 15 residues. Here the CDR3 reads CASSTRTAPKEKLFF. DNA for the CDR3: TGTGCCAGTAGTACCCGGACAGCCCCTAAGGAAAAACTGTTTTTT. Supplemented by reference TRBV19 and TRBJ1-4, the full variable domain reads DGGITQSPKYLFRKEGQNVTLSCEQNLNHDAMYWYRQDPGQGLRLIYYSQIVNDFQKGDIAEGYSVSREKKESFPLTVTSAQKNPTAFYLCASSTRTAPKEKLFFGSGTQLSVL.

This clone appeared a single time. This chain links TRBV7-9 with TRBJ2-7; D is unclear. The CDR3 totals 12 residues. Germline V gene sequence: CDR1 SEHNR, CDR2 FQNEAQ (reference sequence). Trimming removed 2 bases at V and 6 bases at J, with 8 bases between. This CDR3 is CASSLSSSEQYF. CDR3 DNA sequence: TGTGCCAGCAGCTTATCAAGTAGCGAGCAGTACTTC.

The chain combines TRBV6-6 with TRBJ2-3, with D perhaps TRBD1 or TRBD2 (5 bases each). This CDR3 has 12 residues. Germline-derived CDR1 and CDR2 are MNHNY and SVGAGI (reference sequence). Trimming took 10 bases from V and 4 from J, leaving 12 bases between them. CDR3 sequence (DNA): TGTGCCATCACTAGGGGAGCAGATACGCAGTATTTT. This codes for CAITRGADTQYF.

This clone has just one count. The chain carries TRBV29-1 and TRBJ2-1; no clear D gene. Germline values: CDR1 SQVTM, CDR2 ANQGSEA. The CDR3 spans 11 residues. Between the trimmed V and J ends, which lost 7 bases and 8 bases, there was a span of 12 bases. The CDR3 reads CSAVGGHEQFF. CDR3 in DNA: TGCAGCGCGGTTGGCGGTCATGAGCAGTTCTTC.

The V gene is TRBV4-2, the J gene TRBJ1-2; D gene ambiguous. The ends were cut back, 0 bases at V and 2 bases at J, with 10 bases in the middle. From germline, CDR1 is LGHNA and CDR2 YNFKEQ. The CDR3 runs to 15 residues. CDR3 bases: TGTGCCAGCAGCCAAGATTCCAGCTACAACTATGGCTACACCTTC. Translation gives CASSQDSSYNYGYTF.

The V and J genes are TRBV28 and TRBJ1-5; D is unresolved. The CDR3 consists of 13 residues. V lost 2 bases and J 0 bases, leaving 2 bases between the germline ends. In germline, CDR1 is MDHEN, CDR2 SYDVKM. The CDR3 loop is CASSLASNQPQHF. The CDR3 DNA follows: TGTGCCAGCAGTTTAGCTAGCAATCAGCCCCAGCATTTT.

The rearrangement joins TRBV6-1 to TRBJ1-3; D is perhaps TRBD1 (6 bases). The CDR3 loop spans 15 amino acids. V was cut by 5 bases and J by 0 bases, with 11 bases left in between. The V gene's germline CDR1 is MNHNS and CDR2 SASEGT. CDR3 nucleotide sequence: TGTGCCAGCAGTTTATGGACAGCCTCTGGAAACACCATATATTTT. Translated, it gives CASSLWTASGNTIYF.

V gene TRBV10-3 combines with J gene TRBJ2-1; 8 nucleotides align to TRBD2. This CDR3 spans 17 amino acids. Germline values: CDR1 ENHRY, CDR2 SYGVKD. With 2 bases clipped from V and 0 bases from J, the junction kept 6 bases outside the gene matches. The CDR3 sequence: CAISEGLAQSSYNEQFF. DNA for the CDR3: TGTGCCATCAGTGAGGGACTAGCTCAGAGCTCCTACAATGAGCAGTTCTTC.

The chain couples TRBV6-5 to TRBJ2-2; D is possibly TRBD1 (5 bases). Looked up from germline, CDR1 is MNHEY and CDR2 is SVGAGI. There are 13 residues in the CDR3. Deletions cut 5 bases from V and 5 bases from J, with 9 bases between. CDR3 nucleotide sequence: TGTGCCAGCAGTCCACCAGGGACCGGGGAGCTGTTTTTT. Translation: CASSPPGTGELFF.

The rearrangement joins TRBV11-2 to TRBJ2-2; the D gene is possibly TRBD2 (6 bases). This CDR3 has 18 residues. CDR1 SGHAT and CDR2 FQNNGV come from the germline V gene. The V end lost 0 bases, the J end lost 4 bases, and 18 bases lay between the germline ends. CDR3 loop: CASSLDLFSGPGTGELFF. CDR3 nucleotides: TGTGCCAGCAGCTTAGATCTCTTTAGCGGTCCGGGCACCGGGGAGCTGTTTTTT.

J is TRBJ2-1 and V is TRBV7-9; 7 bases map to TRBD1. The V gene end was trimmed by 2 bases and the J gene end by 7 bases; junction bases not matched to a gene: 14. Germline values: CDR1 SEHNR, CDR2 FQNEAQ (reference sequence). The CDR3 is made up of 17 amino acids. The CDR3 DNA is TGTGCCAGCAGCTTATCCCGGGACAGCCTTACGAGGAATGAGCAGTTCTTC. Translation gives CASSLSRDSLTRNEQFF.

The chain uses TRBV9 and TRBJ2-3, with a possible D match to TRBD1 (6 bases). V gave up 3 bases and J gave up 2 bases, with 16 bases separating them. Germline lookup yields CDR1 SGDLS and CDR2 YYNGEE. The CDR3 is 16 amino acids. DNA for the CDR3: TGTGCCAGCAGCGCTATGGGGCAGGGGTTCACAGATACGCAGTATTTT. Translation gives CASSAMGQGFTDTQYF.

This chain joins TRBV14 and TRBJ2-5; D gene uncertain. V was shortened by 0 bases and J by 2 bases, with 7 bases between the two germline ends. Looked up from germline, CDR1 is SGHDN and CDR2 is FVKESK. This CDR3 contains 14 residues. In DNA form, the CDR3 reads TGTGCCAGCAGCCAAGAAACTCCACAAGAGACCCAGTACTTC. It is translated as CASSQETPQETQYF.